This T cell receptor beta chain was recovered during a study of T cells in Graves' hyperthyroidism and ophthalmopathy. A Clinical Activity Score of at least 3, a NOSPECS grade of at least 4 and a duration under 3 months were recorded in the ophthalmopathy patients. Regarding the study as a whole: Ophthalmopathy was separated from stable hyperthyroidism by a 13 V-J model. For ophthalmopathy, model prediction preceded onset by a median 6.5 months. Most expanded thyroid clonotypes above 0.001 also appeared in blood.

TCR beta CDR3 regions were amplified from RNA. HTBI primers were the set used in a first-round RT-PCR of the TCR CDR3. TCRdb processed the multiplex PCR reads anew with MiXCR; each CDR3 protein has one entry. The table shows tens of thousands of distinct CDR3 sequences, with approximately 50% occurring only once. Germline V lookup: CDR1 MNHNY, CDR2 SVGAGI (reference sequence). The CDR3 length is 18 residues. V was trimmed by 2 bases and J by 5 bases, leaving 22 bases between them. This clonotype has at least ten counts. Its antigen remains unidentified. The rearrangement uses TRBV6-6 and TRBJ2-1; the D gene is possibly TRBD1 (6 bases). This TCR came from a woman aged 60 to 75 with Graves' ophthalmopathy. The sequenced material came from blood. This CDR3 reads CASSYRLSQGTSHNEQFF. CDR3 nucleotides: TGTGCCAGCAGTTACAGATTATCACAGGGTACATCCCACAATGAGCAGTTCTTC.